The next 22 T cell receptor beta chains were all read from a single sample in a study of tissue T cells after allogeneic stem cell transplantation. Some clones are missing from TCRdb's copy, which holds only in-frame ones; the method was immunoSEQ multiplex PCR. The sample has around 2,600 clones, 70% to 85% seen once. Adult allogeneic hematopoietic cell transplant recipients with steroid-refractory graft-versus-host disease were prospectively enrolled for research autopsy. The specimen was colon tissue, collected at autopsy. The receptors originated from a male patient at least 60 years old with steroid-refractory graft-versus-host disease after an allogeneic stem cell transplant. Some of the T cells may derive from the graft donor.

This rearrangement joins TRBV11-2 to TRBJ2-2; D not resolved. Germline assignment: CDR1 SGHAT and CDR2 FQNNGV. V was pared by 4 bases and J by 1 base, with 7 bases between. This CDR3 has 14 amino acids. The CDR3 bases are TGTGCCAGCAGCTCGGGTCTGAACACCGGGGAGCTGTTTTTT. As protein: CASSSGLNTGELFF.

The chain has TRBV7-2 and TRBJ2-5, with a tentative D call TRBD1 (5 bases). Germline CDR1 SGHTA, CDR2 FQGNSA. V dropped 0 bases and J dropped 2 bases, with 7 bases sitting between them. The CDR3 runs to 14 residues. CDR3 DNA sequence: TGTGCCAGCAGCTTAGCCAGGGCTCAAGAGACCCAGTACTTC. Residues: CASSLARAQETQYF.

The chain employs TRBV2 and TRBJ2-5; a weak D match, TRBD1 (6 bases). There are 14 residues in the CDR3. Trimming left V 6 bases short and J 1 base short, with 12 bases between. Germline V CDR1 and CDR2: SNHLY, FYNNEI. The CDR3 DNA follows: TGTGCCAGCAGCTTACAGGGAACCCAAGAGACCCAGTACTTC. Its translation: CASSLQGTQETQYF.

This sequence joins TRBV9 and TRBJ1-2; 7 bases are a match to TRBD1. CDR1 SGDLS and CDR2 YYNGEE come from the germline V gene. This CDR3 spans 14 amino acids. With 6 bases clipped from V and 0 bases from J, the junction kept 5 bases outside the gene matches. CDR3: CASTPDRPNYGYTF. As DNA, the CDR3 is TGTGCCAGCACTCCGGACAGGCCTAACTATGGCTACACCTTC.

The CDR3 region is CASSGKGVDTGELFF. CDR3 coding DNA: TGTGCCAGCAGCGGAAAAGGGGTGGACACCGGGGAGCTGTTTTTT. The chain has TRBV9 and TRBJ2-2, with D tentatively TRBD1 (5 bases). The CDR3 spans 15 residues. V was trimmed by 3 bases and J by 3 bases, leaving 12 bases between them. Germline V gene lookup returns CDR1 SGDLS and CDR2 YYNGEE.

The chain joins TRBV9 to TRBJ1-2; D is unresolved. From germline, CDR1 is SGDLS and CDR2 YYNGEE. V was cut by 1 base and J by 6 bases, with 10 bases left in between. The CDR3 length is 13 residues. CDR3 sequence: CASSVQENHGYTF. As DNA, the CDR3 is TGTGCCAGCAGCGTACAGGAGAATCATGGCTACACCTTC.

This chain joins TRBV29-1 and TRBJ2-7; 7 nucleotides line up with TRBD1. Germline assignment: CDR1 SQVTM and CDR2 ANQGSEA. The CDR3 consists of 13 residues. Germline trimming cut 4 bases from V and 4 bases from J; bases unmatched to any gene: 7. DNA of the CDR3: TGCAGCGTTGGGGGACAGAGCACGTACGAGCAGTACTTC. It translates to CSVGGQSTYEQYF.

The chain carries TRBV29-1 and TRBJ1-1; no clear D gene. The ends were cut back, 7 bases at V and 0 bases at J, with 9 bases in the middle. Germline V gene data show CDR1 as SQVTM and CDR2 as ANQGSEA. The CDR3 runs 12 residues. In DNA form, the CDR3 reads TGCAGCGCCGGCGGTTTGAACACTGAAGCTTTCTTT. Protein: CSAGGLNTEAFF.

J is TRBJ1-1 and V is TRBV28; D not resolved. V was shortened by 1 base and J by 1 base, with 7 bases between the two germline ends. The V gene's germline CDR1 is MDHEN and CDR2 SYDVKM. The CDR3 has 14 residues. DNA of the CDR3: TGTGCCAGCAGTTTATCCACGGCGAACACTGAAGCTTTCTTT. It yields the protein CASSLSTANTEAFF.

The chain links TRBV11-3 to TRBJ2-1; D unclear. Trimming removed 3 bases at V and 8 bases at J, with 8 bases between. Germline values: CDR1 SGHNT, CDR2 YENEEA. This CDR3 region has 12 residues. CDR3 sequence (DNA): TGTGCCAGCAGCTTTTCAGGCCATGAGCAGTTCTTC. Translating it yields CASSFSGHEQFF.

This clone was observed a single time. V and J are TRBV4-1 and TRBJ1-1, with 7 nucleotides matching TRBD1. Germline lookup yields CDR1 MGHRA and CDR2 YSYEKL. The ends lost 6 bases at V and 7 bases at J; junction bases unmatched: 5. The CDR3 length is 12 residues. CDR3 loop: CASRGQTGEAFF. Written as DNA, the CDR3 is TGCGCCAGCAGGGGACAGACTGGTGAAGCTTTCTTT.

This sequence joins TRBV7-9 and TRBJ1-1; 11 bases line up with TRBD1. Per the germline V gene, CDR1 is SEHNR and CDR2 is FQNEAQ (reference sequence). With 2 bases clipped from V and 6 bases from J, the junction kept 11 bases outside the gene matches. The CDR3 is 17 amino acids. CDR3 region: CASSLYSQGQGAPEAFF. The CDR3, as DNA: TGTGCCAGCAGCTTATATTCTCAAGGACAGGGGGCCCCTGAAGCTTTCTTT.

The chain links TRBV28 to TRBJ1-2; TRBD1 matches at 11 bases. The ends lost 3 bases at V and 8 bases at J; junction bases unmatched: 20. The CDR3 sequence is 19 residues long. Germline assignment: CDR1 MDHEN and CDR2 SYDVKM. CDR3 region: CASSLGLLVGTGGDQGYTF. The DNA of the CDR3 is TGTGCCAGCAGTTTGGGGCTTCTGGTCGGGACAGGGGGGGATCAGGGCTACACCTTC.

The V call is TRBV29-1, the J call TRBJ2-3; tentatively, D is TRBD1 or TRBD2 (5 bases each). Germline V gives CDR1 SQVTM, CDR2 ANQGSEA. The CDR3 has 13 amino acids. Trimming removed 7 bases at V and 1 base at J, with 12 bases between. The CDR3 reads CSARGDGTDTQYF. The CDR3 DNA sequence: TGCAGCGCCCGTGGGGACGGCACAGATACGCAGTATTTT.

The rearrangement links TRBV19 to TRBJ2-3; weak D call: TRBD2 (6 bases). Germline CDR1 reads LNHDA; CDR2 reads SQIVND (reference sequence). The CDR3 contains 13 residues. V lost 10 bases and J lost 5, with 16 bases in between. The CDR3 DNA follows: TGTGCCACCTCTCTCCGGGGGAGAGATACGCAGTATTTT. Protein product: CATSLRGRDTQYF.

This clone was detected a few times. The rearrangement joins TRBV5-4 to TRBJ1-3; 7 bases agree with TRBD1. With V trimmed by 0 bases and J by 2 bases, 5 bases remained unmatched. Looked up from germline, CDR1 is SGHNT and CDR2 is YYREEE (reference sequence). The CDR3 has 16 residues. In DNA form, the CDR3 reads TGTGCCAGCAGCTTGGCCAGGGGGGGCGCTGGAAACACCATATATTTT. This sequence encodes CASSLARGGAGNTIYF.

V and J are TRBV7-8 and TRBJ2-3, with TRBD2 identical over 10 bases. CDR3 length equals 16 residues. Germline assignment: CDR1 SGHVS and CDR2 FQNEAQ. J gave up 3 bases and V 5 bases, and 8 bases lay outside the gene matches. Here the CDR3 reads CASSLAAGGTTDTQYF. Here the CDR3 DNA reads TGTGCCAGCAGCCTCGCAGCGGGGGGGACAACAGATACGCAGTATTTT. Combining the CDR3 with reference TRBV7-8 and TRBJ2-3 gives the whole variable domain GAGVSQSPRYKVAKRGQDVALRCDPISGHVSLFWYQQALGQGPEFLTYFQNEAQLDKSGLPSDRFFAERPEGSVSTLKIQRTQQEDSAVYLCASSLAAGGTTDTQYFGPGTRLTVL.

V usage is TRBV5-1 and J usage is TRBJ2-3; 11 bases agree with TRBD2. V lost 7 bases, J lost 3 bases, and 1 base stayed unmatched. CDR1 is SGHRS and CDR2 is YFSETQ in the germline V gene. The CDR3 totals 13 residues. CDR3 region: CASRTSGTDTQYF. The CDR3 coding sequence is TGCGCCAGCCGGACTAGCGGGACAGATACGCAGTATTTT.

The V call is TRBV27, the J call TRBJ1-2; TRBD1 matches 11 bases. Germline trimming cut 3 bases from V and 4 bases from J; bases unmatched to any gene: 7. The CDR3 is made up of 16 amino acids. Germline assignment: CDR1 MNHEY and CDR2 SMNVEV (reference sequence). The CDR3 loop is CASSFKGQGVGYGYTF. The CDR3, as DNA: TGTGCCAGCAGTTTTAAGGGACAGGGGGTGGGCTATGGCTACACCTTC.

The CDR3 region is CASSVGRGTAHGYTF. In nucleotides, the CDR3 is TGTGCCAGCAGCGTAGGGAGGGGGACGGCCCACGGCTACACCTTC. The chain couples TRBV9 to TRBJ1-2; maybe TRBD1 (6 bases). The CDR3 runs to 15 residues. The V end was cut by 0 bases, the J end by 8 bases, with 17 bases between. CDR1 is SGDLS, CDR2 YYNGEE, per germline. Full variable domain (outside the CDR3, taken from reference TRBV9 and TRBJ1-2): DSGVTQTPKHLITATGQRVTLRCSPRSGDLSVYWYQQSLDQGLQFLIQYYNGEERAKGNILERFSAQQFPDLHSELNLSSLELGDSALYFCASSVGRGTAHGYTFGSGTRLTVV.

The table lists this clone with a few counts. This specimen includes other DNA sequences encoding the same CDR3. The CDR3 nucleotides are TGTGCCAGCAGCTTGAAAAATTTTTGGTCTGGGGCCAACGTCCTGACTTTC. This translates into CASSLKNFWSGANVLTF. This rearrangement joins TRBV5-6 to TRBJ2-6, with D uncertain. CDR1 SGHDT and CDR2 YYEEEE come from the germline V gene. With 1 base removed from V and 1 base from J, the gap between germline ends came to 12 bases. This CDR3 region has 17 residues.

This chain uses TRBV7-3 with TRBJ2-2, with unresolved D. Germline V gene data show CDR1 as SGHTA and CDR2 as FQGTGA. The CDR3 covers 14 residues. Trimming pared 5 bases from V and 8 bases from J, leaving 15 bases between. The CDR3 protein is CASSERVSGGELFF. In DNA, the CDR3 is TGTGCCAGCAGCGAACGAGTCAGTGGAGGGGAGCTGTTTTTT. Filled out from reference TRBV7-3 and TRBJ2-2, the complete variable domain reads GAGVSQTPSNKVTEKGKYVELRCDPISGHTALYWYRQSLGQGPEFLIYFQGTGAADDSGLPNDRFFAVRPEGSVSTLKIQRTERGDSAVYLCASSERVSGGELFFGEGSRLTVL.